The present T cell receptor (beta chain) was sequenced within a study of cytomegalovirus exposure and HLA in healthy donors. The PCR employed 60 Vbeta primers together with 13 Jbeta primers. In the original workflow: Approximately 86 million unique TCR beta chains, roughly 10 million shared, were counted in a later analysis. Method: immunoSEQ multiplex PCR; TCRdb's copy keeps in-frame clones and lacks some. V and J calls and clone size come straight from that table; D and trimming were deduced from the DNA. This sample carries roughly 190,000 clones, roughly 8.7% of them seen once, and the ten largest clones take roughly 1.3%. Germline values: CDR1 SGHTS, CDR2 YDEGEE. V was cut by 1 base and J by 8 bases, with 15 bases left in between. CDR3 length: 14 amino acids.

The V and J genes are TRBV5-8 and TRBJ1-1; possible D gene TRBD1, 6 bases. The TCR comes from a woman aged 25 to 45 in good health and CMV-seropositive. Input material: PBMCs. The CDR3 reads CASSLPTGTQEAFF. DNA of the CDR3: TGTGCCAGCAGCTTGCCTACCGGGACACAGGAAGCTTTCTTT.